The 22 T cell receptor beta chains given below trace back to one sample, sequenced in a study of OX40 agonist ivuxolimab in advanced cancers. Libraries were prepared by immunoSEQ multiplex PCR; TCRdb keeps only in-frame clonotypes and omits some of them. The repertoire has roughly 43,000 clones, roughly 91% of them found once; the top ten carry roughly 4.9%. Sequencing used CD4+ or CD8+ T cells sorted from blood, obtained in a trial of the OX40 agonist ivuxolimab. These TCRs come from an adult with an advanced solid tumor such as melanoma, head and neck, liver or kidney cancer.

The J gene is TRBJ2-3, the V gene TRBV4-2, with 10 bases that match TRBD2. Germline V CDR1 and CDR2: LGHNA, YNFKEQ. This CDR3 is built from 18 residues. V lost 5 bases and J lost 0; bases outside the gene matches: 11. The CDR3 nucleotides are TGTGCCAGCAGCAACCTCCCAGCTAGCGGGGGTAGCACAGATACGCAGTATTTT. Amino acids: CASSNLPASGGSTDTQYF.

This rearrangement joins TRBV5-6 to TRBJ2-2; D may be TRBD1 (5 bases). The CDR3 has 12 residues. Germline V CDR1 and CDR2: SGHDT, YYEEEE. V shed 6 bases and J shed 7 bases, with 10 bases lying between them. The CDR3 loop reads CASKDIVGELFF. Written as DNA, the CDR3 is TGTGCCAGCAAGGACATTGTCGGGGAGCTGTTTTTT.

The chain employs TRBV5-1 and TRBJ1-2; 8 bases are shared with TRBD1. CDR3 length: 15 residues. Germline V gives CDR1 SGHRS, CDR2 YFSETQ. Losses at the gene ends were 1 base for V and 3 bases for J; bases not matched to a gene: 5. DNA of the CDR3: TGCGCCAGCAGCTTGATAACAGGGGGAGACTATGGCTACACCTTC. Translation gives CASSLITGGDYGYTF.

This rearrangement joins TRBV4-1 to TRBJ2-1; tentative D call: TRBD1 (6 bases). In germline, CDR1 is MGHRA, CDR2 YSYEKL. Trimming removed 4 bases from V and 5 bases from J, with 12 bases in between. The CDR3 sequence is 14 residues long. Written as DNA, the CDR3 is TGCGCCAGCAGCCGCCGGCACAGGGACAATGAGCAGTTCTTC. The encoded protein is CASSRRHRDNEQFF.

V and J are TRBV7-9 and TRBJ1-2; weak D call: TRBD1 (5 bases). The length of the CDR3 is 17 residues. Per germline, CDR1 SEHNR and CDR2 FQNEAQ (reference sequence). The V end was cut by 5 bases, the J end by 0 bases, with 19 bases between. CDR3 residues: CASSQGVTGISNYGYTF. The CDR3 DNA sequence: TGTGCCAGCAGCCAAGGGGTTACCGGGATTTCTAACTATGGCTACACCTTC.

Details on this clone: One end of the junction varies from germline; a read error may be responsible. This chain's CDR3 is CASSQGAGTKTFF. DNA of the CDR3: TGCGCCAGCAGCCAAGGGGCGGGGACTAAGACATTTTTT. The chain has TRBV4-1 and TRBJ2-3; TRBD2 agrees at 7 bases. CDR1 MGHRA and CDR2 YSYEKL come from the germline V gene. This CDR3 has 13 amino acids.

This chain connects TRBV7-3 to TRBJ2-3; D is undetermined. Trimming shortened V by 2 bases and J by 0 bases, and 9 bases separated the two germline ends. The CDR3 contains 15 residues. Germline V gene sequence: CDR1 SGHTA, CDR2 FQGTGA. The CDR3 DNA reads TGTGCCAGCAGCTTAGGTCTACCCAGCACAGATACGCAGTATTTT. Protein sequence: CASSLGLPSTDTQYF.

This chain uses TRBV9 with TRBJ2-2; 11 nucleotides agree with TRBD2. Germline V CDR1 and CDR2: SGDLS, YYNGEE. The CDR3 length is 16 residues. Germline trimming cut 4 bases from V and 5 bases from J; bases unmatched to any gene: 7. DNA of the CDR3: TGTGCCAGCAGCCCCACTAGCGGGAGATATACCGGGGAGCTGTTTTTT. It codes for CASSPTSGRYTGELFF.

This chain links TRBV19 with TRBJ1-2, with D maybe TRBD1 (5 bases). V gave up 1 base and J gave up 7 bases, with 16 bases separating them. This CDR3 is built from 15 residues. Germline CDR1 reads LNHDA; CDR2 reads SQIVND (reference sequence). This CDR3 reads CASSIVEGPLPGYTF. The DNA for the CDR3 is TGTGCCAGTAGTATAGTTGAGGGGCCCCTCCCTGGCTACACCTTC.

V and J are TRBV27 and TRBJ2-3; perhaps TRBD2 as D (6 bases). V was pared by 3 bases and J by 0 bases, with 13 bases between. Germline CDR1 MNHEY, CDR2 SMNVEV (reference sequence). The CDR3 contains 16 residues. The chain's CDR3 is CASSFLTSRSTDTQYF. DNA for the CDR3: TGTGCCAGCAGTTTTCTAACTAGCAGAAGCACAGATACGCAGTATTTT.

The chain uses TRBV5-8 and TRBJ1-5, with a possible D match to TRBD1 (6 bases). This CDR3 region has 15 residues. V was pared by 2 bases and J by 4 bases, with 13 bases between. Germline CDR1 SGHTS, CDR2 YDEGEE. CDR3 DNA: TGTGCCAGCAGCTTTCTGGGGGGGCTAAATCAGCCCCAGCATTTT. This sequence encodes CASSFLGGLNQPQHF.

The rearrangement uses TRBV9 and TRBJ2-7; 7 bases align to TRBD2. The CDR3 sequence is 15 residues long. In germline, CDR1 is SGDLS, CDR2 YYNGEE. Unmatched junction bases numbered 10, after V lost 4 bases and J lost 3 bases. The CDR3 DNA is TGTGCCAGCAGCCAGGGATCGGGGGGTAACTACGAGCAGTACTTC. It yields the protein CASSQGSGGNYEQYF.

This clone was detected a few times. V is TRBV5-6 and J is TRBJ1-6, with a tentative D call TRBD1 (6 bases). V was trimmed by 4 bases and J by 6 bases, leaving 14 bases between them. Germline loops: CDR1 SGHDT, CDR2 YYEEEE. This CDR3 comprises 15 residues. CDR3 sequence reads: CASSDRDTINSPLHF. The CDR3 nucleotides are TGTGCCAGCAGCGACCGGGACACCATTAATTCACCCCTCCACTTT.

This clone was observed once. The chain has TRBV15 and TRBJ2-7; 10 bases are a match to TRBD2. Germline loops: CDR1 LNHNV, CDR2 YYDKDF (reference sequence). The CDR3 is 14 amino acids. Trimming cost V 7 bases and J 6 bases; bases outside gene matches: 9. The CDR3 nucleotides read TGTGCCACCACTATAGCGGGGGGCAGGGGCGAGCAGTACTTC. Encoded protein: CATTIAGGRGEQYF.

The gene calls are TRBV11-2 and TRBJ2-1; 9 bases line up with TRBD1. Per the germline V gene, CDR1 is SGHAT and CDR2 is FQNNGV. The length of the CDR3 is 17 residues. Germline trimming cut 8 bases from V and 3 bases from J; bases unmatched to any gene: 14. CDR3 residues: CASYRGQGPKDYNEQFF. The CDR3 DNA reads TGTGCCAGCTACCGAGGACAGGGGCCCAAGGACTACAATGAGCAGTTCTTC.

The chain employs TRBV9 and TRBJ2-1; 9 bases match TRBD1. The CDR3 is 14 amino acids. V lost 7 bases, J lost 6 bases, and 8 bases stayed unmatched. The germline CDR1 and CDR2 sequences are SGDLS and YYNGEE. CDR3 coding DNA: TGTGCCAGCCGCCCCGGGACAGGGCGCAATGAGCAGTTCTTC. It yields the protein CASRPGTGRNEQFF.

The V and J genes are TRBV9 and TRBJ2-1, with D uncertain. The CDR3 runs to 14 residues. V shed 0 bases and J shed 5 bases, with 9 bases lying between them. Germline assignment: CDR1 SGDLS and CDR2 YYNGEE. The CDR3 DNA sequence: TGTGCCAGCAGCGTAGTTTCGAGAGACAATGAGCAGTTCTTC. This encodes CASSVVSRDNEQFF.

The rearrangement joins TRBV7-3 to TRBJ2-1, with D unresolved. The germline CDR1 and CDR2 sequences are SGHTA and FQGTGA. This CDR3 has 17 residues. With 2 bases removed from V and 3 bases from J, the gap between germline ends came to 17 bases. Here the CDR3 reads CASSLDPSLGFYNEQFF. The CDR3 nucleotides read TGTGCCAGCAGCTTAGATCCCAGTTTGGGGTTCTACAATGAGCAGTTCTTC.

This clone was observed once. The chain uses TRBV27 and TRBJ1-1; 9 positions match TRBD1. CDR3 length equals 14 residues. Germline trimming cut 6 bases from V and 4 bases from J; bases unmatched to any gene: 6. Per the germline V gene, CDR1 is MNHEY and CDR2 is SMNVEV (reference sequence). The CDR3 DNA sequence: TGTGCCAGCAGACCTACAGGGGGCACCACTGAAGCTTTCTTT. Translated, it gives CASRPTGGTTEAFF.

The genes are TRBV11-2 and TRBJ2-2, with unresolved D. Germline-derived CDR1 and CDR2 are SGHAT and FQNNGV. This CDR3 comprises 16 residues. The germline V and J ends were trimmed by 0 bases and 3 bases, with 11 bases remaining between them. Here the CDR3 DNA reads TGTGCCAGCAGCTTAGAGTTCCAGGTTTACACCGGGGAGCTGTTTTTT. Protein product: CASSLEFQVYTGELFF. Full variable domain (missing parts from reference TRBV11-2 and TRBJ2-2): EAGVAQSPRYKIIEKRQSVAFWCNPISGHATLYWYQQILGQGPKLLIQFQNNGVVDDSQLPKDRFSAERLKGVDSTLKIQPAKLEDSAVYLCASSLEFQVYTGELFFGEGSRLTVL.

The gene calls are TRBV4-3 and TRBJ1-5, with TRBD1 identical over 11 bases. CDR1 LGHNA and CDR2 YSLEER come from the germline V gene. The CDR3 has 18 amino acids. V lost 3 bases to trimming and J lost 2 bases; unmatched junction nucleotides: 9. CDR3 nucleotides: TGCGCCAGCAGCCACTACCTTCCGGGACAGGGGGGCAATCAGCCCCAGCATTTT. Translating it yields CASSHYLPGQGGNQPQHF.

This chain joins TRBV11-1 and TRBJ2-5, with D unclear. Trimming cost V 0 bases and J 10 bases, with 15 bases left between them. CDR3 length: 14 amino acids. The germline gives CDR1 SGHAT, CDR2 FQDESV (reference sequence). In DNA form, the CDR3 reads TGTGCCAGCAGCTTAGCGAACTCGGGCGAACGCCAGTACTTC. Translated: CASSLANSGERQYF.